This T cell receptor (beta chain) is drawn from a study of T cell repertoires in cytomegalovirus infection. On the study more broadly: The study used recently identified HLA-C-restricted and well-studied HLA-B-restricted CMV epitopes. Matching HLA type, along with CMV infection, was indicated by public TCR beta signatures.

V was clipped by 5 bases and J by 2 bases, with 13 bases between them. This CDR3 has 15 amino acids. Germline loops: CDR1 SGHTA, CDR2 FQGNSA. The study, taken as a whole, reports: Individuals carrying CMV plus the relevant HLA were identified by cumulative frequency of public TCR beta families. Across the ex vivo response, the dominant clonotypes were HLA-C-restricted CMV-specific TCR beta clonotypes.

This clonotype was counted ten times or more. The antigen is undetermined. TCRdb passed the reads through MiXCR, listing each CDR3 protein once. The sample has 570,000 or so distinct CDR3 sequences, around 40% seen once. This specimen consisted of cultured PBMCs, obtained from culture after CMV antigen stimulation. This receptor was obtained from a human donor in good health (CMV status not recorded). Some clones in this sample may be carry-over from other donors' samples. The J gene is TRBJ1-5, the V gene TRBV7-2; no reliable D call. CDR3 DNA sequence: TGTGCCAGCAGCCCAGAGGCGGGTCGCAATCAGCCCCAGCATTTT. It codes for CASSPEAGRNQPQHF.